This TCR beta chain was sequenced during a study of Ad26.COV2.S vaccination and SARS-CoV-2 variants. The study, taken as a whole, reports: Breadth measured for non-spike TCRs was similar across vaccine and placebo recipients.

Measured with immunoSEQ multiplex PCR; TCRdb has only the in-frame clones, and not every one. This table has some 410,000 clones, around 93% appearing once. The treatment is: roughly 19 received Ad26.COV2.S at low or high dose, single or two shots; roughly five received placebo; per-sample allocation not given. It was on day 63 after the first vaccine or placebo injection that samples were taken. The CDR3 has 13 amino acids. The germline V gene encodes CDR1 LNHDA and CDR2 SQIVND (reference sequence). Trimming took off 5 bases at V and 5 bases at J, with 12 bases between the two ends. A word on this clone: Its cognate antigen is unknown.

The chain combines TRBV19 with TRBJ2-5; D is uncertain. The sequenced sample was peripheral blood, obtained in a trial of Ad26.COV2.S vaccine versus placebo. This clonotype originated in a person between 18 and 60 years old who received the Ad26.COV2.S COVID-19 vaccine or a placebo. As DNA, the CDR3 is TGTGCCAGTAGTGGGGTAGGAAGGGAGACCCAGTACTTC. Residues: CASSGVGRETQYF.